Below are 24 T cell receptor beta chains sequenced from a single sample in a study of cytomegalovirus exposure and HLA in healthy donors. Use of 60 Vbeta and 13 Jbeta primers characterized the PCR. Clones were sequenced by immunoSEQ multiplex PCR, and TCRdb holds only the in-frame ones, with some missing. The sample has 90,000 or so clones; about 66% are singletons. The sequenced sample was PBMCs. The receptors stem from a boy younger than 18 in good health and CMV-seropositive.

The chain is built from TRBV27 and TRBJ2-5, with 9 positions matching TRBD2. V was pared by 3 bases and J by 5 bases, with 10 bases of the junction left unmatched. Germline loops: CDR1 MNHEY, CDR2 SMNVEV (reference sequence). The CDR3 is made up of 16 amino acids. The CDR3 loop reads CASSFFAGGPGETQYF. The CDR3 DNA is TGTGCCAGCAGTTTTTTTGCGGGAGGGCCCGGGGAGACCCAGTACTTC.

This clone was recorded only once. This chain's CDR3 is CASSEARGYF. The CDR3, as DNA: TGTGCCAGCAGTGAAGCGAGAGGGTACTTC. The chain is built from TRBV6-5 and TRBJ2-7; D gene ambiguous. V shed 5 bases and J shed 12 bases, with 11 bases lying between them. Germline CDR1 and CDR2: MNHEY and SVGAGI. The CDR3 consists of 10 residues.

The chain combines TRBV7-2 with TRBJ2-5; 8 bases are shared with TRBD2. The CDR3 spans 16 residues. Per germline, CDR1 SGHTA and CDR2 FQGNSA. J lost 3 bases, V lost 1 base, and 7 bases had no gene match. The CDR3 DNA reads TGTGCCAGCAGCTTAGGAGTATGGCGGGGGGAAGAGACCCAGTACTTC. Translated: CASSLGVWRGEETQYF.

The J gene is TRBJ2-5, the V gene TRBV6-4, with a weak D call TRBD1 (6 bases). CDR1 and CDR2 (germline): MRHNA, SNTAGT. This CDR3 comprises 13 residues. V shed 6 bases and J shed 1 base, with 9 bases lying between them. The CDR3 region is CASRDSSQETQYF. CDR3 DNA sequence: TGTGCCAGCAGGGACAGCTCCCAAGAGACCCAGTACTTC.

The rearrangement uses TRBV5-4 and TRBJ2-1; 8 bases are a match to TRBD2. J was trimmed by 14 bases and V by 0 bases; bases with no gene match: 13. The CDR3 extends over 15 amino acids. From germline, CDR1 is SGHNT and CDR2 YYREEE (reference sequence). CDR3 sequence (DNA): TGTGCCAGCAGCTTGGGGGCGGGGGGCTTAGAGAGGGAGTTCTTC. Protein: CASSLGAGGLEREFF.

J is TRBJ1-2 and V is TRBV7-9; TRBD1 might be the D (5 bases). Trimming left V 5 bases short and J 0 bases short, with 16 bases between. This CDR3 has 16 amino acids. Germline V gives CDR1 SEHNR, CDR2 FQNEAQ (reference sequence). CDR3 nucleotides: TGTGCCAGCAGCAACCCCCGACAGTTAGCTAACTATGGCTACACCTTC. Amino acid sequence: CASSNPRQLANYGYTF.

The chain recombines TRBV18 with TRBJ2-7, with D possibly matching TRBD2 (6 bases). The CDR3 length is 13 residues. CDR1 and CDR2 from the germline V gene are KGHSH and LQKENI. The germline V and J ends were trimmed by 1 base and 5 bases, with 9 bases remaining between them. The CDR3 loop is CASSPRGGNEQYF. CDR3 coding DNA: TGTGCCAGCTCACCACGGGGAGGCAACGAGCAGTACTTC.

V gene TRBV29-1 combines with J gene TRBJ2-7, with 7 bases aligning to TRBD2. Germline loops: CDR1 SQVTM, CDR2 ANQGSEA. The trim removed 6 bases at V and 4 bases at J, leaving 3 bases unmatched. CDR3 length equals 11 residues. The CDR3 protein is CSVAGLYEQYF. The CDR3 coding sequence is TGCAGCGTAGCGGGGCTTTACGAGCAGTACTTC.

This chain joins TRBV5-1 and TRBJ1-3; the D gene is possibly TRBD1 (5 bases). The germline V gene encodes CDR1 SGHRS and CDR2 YFSETQ. V was cut by 0 bases and J by 4 bases, with 8 bases left in between. The CDR3 length is 14 residues. The chain's CDR3 is CASSLAGEGNTIYF. The CDR3 DNA reads as TGCGCCAGCAGCTTGGCGGGGGAAGGAAACACCATATATTTT.

This clone was seen more than once but under ten times. The chain recombines TRBV30 with TRBJ1-2; the match to TRBD1 covers 7 bases. There are 13 residues in the CDR3. Germline V gene sequence: CDR1 GTSNPN, CDR2 SVGIG (reference sequence). J gave up 6 bases and V 2 bases, and 6 bases lay outside the gene matches. CDR3 nucleotide sequence: TGTGCCTGGAGTATGGGACAGACTGATGGCTACACCTTC. This encodes CAWSMGQTDGYTF.

This rearrangement joins TRBV2 to TRBJ1-6; D is unclear. This CDR3 is 15 amino acids long. CDR1 and CDR2 from the germline V gene are SNHLY and FYNNEI. V was clipped by 0 bases and J by 10 bases, with 13 bases between them. The CDR3 loop reads CASSEARPPQSPLHF. The CDR3 coding sequence is TGTGCCAGCAGTGAAGCGCGGCCTCCGCAGTCACCCCTCCACTTT. Together with reference TRBV2 and TRBJ1-6, the CDR3 gives the full variable domain: EPEVTQTPSHQVTQMGQEVILRCVPISNHLYFYWYRQILGQKVEFLVSFYNNEISEKSEIFDDQFSVERPDGSNFTLKIRSTKLEDSAMYFCASSEARPPQSPLHFGNGTRLTVT.

This clone has just one count. The chain has TRBV6-5 and TRBJ1-2; 7 positions agree with TRBD1. This CDR3 comprises 12 residues. The V gene's germline CDR1 is MNHEY and CDR2 SVGAGI. J was trimmed by 7 bases and V by 6 bases; bases with no gene match: 5. The CDR3 DNA sequence: TGTGCCAGCAGGACAGGGATTGTTGGCTACACCTTC. Translating gives CASRTGIVGYTF.

The genes are TRBV7-9 and TRBJ1-2; D call uncertain. The CDR3 is 13 amino acids. CDR1 is SEHNR, CDR2 FQNEAQ, per germline (reference sequence). Between the trimmed V and J ends, which lost 1 base and 7 bases, there was a span of 10 bases. CDR3 loop: CASSLVAEGGYTF. Written as DNA, the CDR3 is TGTGCCAGCAGCTTAGTCGCTGAGGGTGGCTACACCTTC.

The chain couples TRBV5-1 to TRBJ1-1, with 7 nucleotides matching TRBD1. V dropped 3 bases and J dropped 0; count of bases not matched to a gene: 11. The CDR3 runs to 17 residues. CDR1 is SGHRS, CDR2 YFSETQ, per germline. The CDR3 bases are TGCGCCAGCAGCTGGAGGGGGCGCGGGGTAATGAACACTGAAGCTTTCTTT. It specifies CASSWRGRGVMNTEAFF.

This sequence joins TRBV4-3 and TRBJ2-7; 10 bases fit TRBD2. This CDR3 contains 16 residues. Germline CDR1 and CDR2: LGHNA and YSLEER. After removal of 0 bases from V and 0 bases from J, the junction contained 2 bases not matched to a gene. CDR3 sequence: CASSQESSGSSYEQYF. The CDR3 coding sequence is TGCGCCAGCAGCCAAGAGTCTAGCGGGAGCTCCTACGAGCAGTACTTC.

The V call is TRBV19, the J call TRBJ2-7; 9 bases are a match to TRBD1. This CDR3 has 13 residues. The V segment lost 8 bases and the J segment 4 bases; nucleotides outside the gene matches: 6. Germline CDR1 and CDR2: LNHDA and SQIVND (reference sequence). CDR3 DNA sequence: TGTGCCAGTGGAACAGGGGGCACGTACGAGCAGTACTTC. Protein product: CASGTGGTYEQYF.

Only one count was recorded for this clone. The rearrangement links TRBV5-4 to TRBJ1-1, with D possibly being TRBD1 (6 bases). The CDR3 spans 13 residues. Trimming took off 4 bases at V and 8 bases at J, with 15 bases between the two ends. The germline V gene has CDR1 SGHNT and CDR2 YYREEE (reference sequence). CDR3 protein: CASSEGTFAEAFF. The CDR3 DNA reads as TGTGCCAGCAGCGAAGGGACATTCGCCGAAGCTTTCTTT.

J is TRBJ2-2 and V is TRBV7-9; D perhaps matches TRBD2 (5 bases). CDR1 SEHNR and CDR2 FQNEAQ come from the germline V gene (reference sequence). V was shortened by 4 bases and J by 6 bases, with 21 bases between the two germline ends. The CDR3 contains 17 residues. The CDR3 DNA follows: TGTGCCAGCAGCTCTCTGACGGGGAACGCGTTCCCCGGGGAGCTGTTTTTT. It yields the protein CASSSLTGNAFPGELFF.

The chain joins TRBV19 to TRBJ1-5; D uncertain. The CDR3 consists of 14 residues. V dropped 5 bases and J dropped 5 bases, with 13 bases sitting between them. Per the germline V gene, CDR1 is LNHDA and CDR2 is SQIVND (reference sequence). Here the CDR3 reads CASSAATWDQPQHF. CDR3 bases: TGTGCCAGTAGTGCGGCCACCTGGGATCAGCCCCAGCATTTT.

This chain joins TRBV21-1 and TRBJ2-3; the table gives TRBD2 as D, unverified against the DNA. TRBV21-1 is a known pseudogene. The length of the CDR3 is 16 residues. CDR3 residues: CASSKGLAGSTDTQYF. The CDR3 DNA follows: TGTGCCAGCAGCAAGGGACTAGCGGGTAGCACAGATACGCAGTATTTT.

This chain uses TRBV25-1 with TRBJ1-2; possibly TRBD1 for D (5 bases). Between the trimmed V and J ends, which lost 6 bases and 3 bases, there was a span of 11 bases. Per the germline V gene, CDR1 is MGHDK and CDR2 is SYGVNS. The CDR3 runs to 13 residues. Written as DNA, the CDR3 is TGTGCCAGCAGCCAGGGTGGGCACTATGGCTACACCTTC. Translation: CASSQGGHYGYTF.

This chain links TRBV6-1 with TRBJ1-2, with TRBD1 matching over 12 bases. The CDR3 totals 15 residues. The V gene's germline CDR1 is MNHNS and CDR2 SASEGT. After removal of 3 bases from V and 7 bases from J, the junction contained 6 bases not matched to a gene. CDR3 sequence reads: CASSEPGQGAGGYTF. The DNA of the CDR3 is TGTGCCAGCAGTGAGCCGGGACAGGGGGCAGGTGGCTACACCTTC.

In this sample, this clone turned up a few times. V usage is TRBV19 and J usage is TRBJ1-1; no reliable D call. Trimming stripped 5 bases from V and 0 bases from J, with 7 bases between. This CDR3 has 13 residues. Germline V lookup: CDR1 LNHDA, CDR2 SQIVND (reference sequence). In DNA, the CDR3 is TGTGCCAGTAGTGGGCCGCTGAACACTGAAGCTTTCTTT. It yields the protein CASSGPLNTEAFF.

The CDR3 loop is CASSRDYWGEQYF. The CDR3 DNA reads as TGTGCCAGCAGCCGGGACTACTGGGGGGAGCAGTACTTC. V is TRBV14 and J is TRBJ2-7, with TRBD2 matching over 7 bases. The V and J ends lost 4 bases and 7 bases, in that order; junction bases with no gene match: 7. CDR3 length equals 13 residues. The V gene's germline CDR1 is SGHDN and CDR2 FVKESK.